Listed below are T cell receptor beta chains from one sample, sequenced in a study of human T cells and chemical hapten exposure. TCRdb reprocessed the RACE reads via MiXCR and lists one record per CDR3 protein. This table holds nearly 350,000 distinct CDR3 sequences, about 7% found once. The specimen was whole blood, collected in connection with sensitization to the hapten diphenylcyclopropenone (DPC). All receptors come from a woman aged 18-35 years with alopecia areata. Some clones in this sample may be carry-over from other donors' samples. Each CDR3 is given with its conserved first and last residue. The D gene is left open where the match is weak. Clone size is shown for a subset of rows, as once, few, many or a class of expanded clone.

J gene | D gene | clone size | V gene | CDR3 protein | CDR3 DNA
TRBJ2-3 | NA | many | TRBV7-2 | CASSLLFATDTQYF | TGTGCCAGCAGCTTATTGTTTGCCACAGATACGCAGTATTTT
TRBJ1-6 | NA | few | TRBV27 | CASSAQGQGNSPLHF | TGTGCCAGCAGTGCTCAGGGGCAGGGTAATTCACCCCTCCACTTT
TRBJ2-7 | NA | many | TRBV28 | CASSLRQATTWGYEQYF | TGTGCCAGCAGTTTACGACAGGCCACAACATGGGGCTACGAGCAGTACTTC
TRBJ2-3 | TRBD2 | NA | TRBV27 | CASSTFLPTGLAGGDTQYF | TGTGCCAGCAGTACCTTTCTACCAACCGGGCTAGCGGGGGGAGATACGCAGTATTTT
TRBJ2-3 | TRBD2 | many | TRBV11-2 | CASSVRTSPTDTQYF | TGTGCCAGCAGCGTCCGGACTAGCCCCACAGATACGCAGTATTTT
TRBJ1-2 | TRBD1 | NA | TRBV29-1 | CSVGRGQGSYGYTF | TGCAGCGTGGGACGAGGACAGGGGTCCTATGGCTACACCTTC
TRBJ1-5 | TRBD1 | few | TRBV7-9 | CASSLTGGAWQPQHF | TGTGCCAGCAGCTTGACAGGGGGCGCCTGGCAGCCCCAGCATTTT
TRBJ1-5 | NA | NA | TRBV25-1 | CASRGDDDQPQHF | TGTGCCAGCAGGGGGGACGACGATCAGCCCCAGCATTTT
TRBJ2-3 | TRBD2 | many | TRBV10-3 | CATRAGLTDTQYF | TGTGCCACCCGAGCGGGACTCACAGATACGCAGTATTTT
TRBJ1-5 | TRBD1 | many | TRBV6-2/TRBV6-3 | CASTPDRLQPQHF | TGTGCCAGCACCCCGGACAGGCTTCAGCCCCAGCATTTT
TRBJ2-2 | TRBD1 | many | TRBV5-1 | CASSRQGADTGELFF | TGCGCCAGCAGCCGACAGGGGGCGGACACCGGGGAGCTGTTTTTT
TRBJ1-1 | TRBD1 | NA | TRBV6-2/TRBV6-3 | CASGTPDRGRVGLKTEAFF | TGTGCCAGCGGAACCCCGGACAGGGGGCGAGTGGGGTTAAAGACTGAAGCTTTCTTT
TRBJ2-4 | TRBD2 | many | TRBV28 | CASSYRGLAGGIDIQYF | TGTGCCAGCAGTTACCGGGGACTAGCGGGGGGTATAGACATTCAGTACTTC
TRBJ1-6 | TRBD1 | NA | TRBV7-9 | CASTLGDRGSSPLHF | TGTGCCAGCACCCTAGGGGACAGGGGATCTTCACCCCTCCACTTT
TRBJ2-5 | TRBD1 | few | TRBV3-1 | CASSRQGEETQYF | TGTGCCAGCAGCCGACAGGGTGAAGAGACCCAGTACTTC
TRBJ1-4 | TRBD1 | many | TRBV7-2 | CASSGGTGVNEKLFF | TGTGCCAGCAGCGGGGGGACAGGGGTTAATGAAAAACTGTTTTTT
TRBJ1-1 | NA | few | TRBV6-5 | CASRAGFMGTEAFF | TGTGCCAGCAGGGCAGGGTTTATGGGCACTGAAGCTTTCTTT
TRBJ2-3 | TRBD2 | NA | TRBV7-9 | CASSLALAGGQRYITDTQYF | TGTGCCAGCAGCTTAGCGCTAGCGGGGGGCCAACGCTACATCACAGATACGCAGTATTTT
TRBJ1-5 | TRBD1 | few | TRBV4-2 | CASSQAGTGNQPQHF | TGTGCCAGCAGCCAGGCCGGGACAGGGAATCAGCCCCAGCATTTT
TRBJ2-3 | TRBD1 | NA | TRBV4-3 | CASIEMGQGAQGPGTDTQYF | TGCGCCAGCATCGAAATGGGACAGGGGGCGCAGGGCCCAGGTACAGATACGCAGTATTTT
TRBJ2-6 | NA | many | TRBV6-2/TRBV6-3 | CASSVGPVSGANVLTF | TGTGCCAGCAGTGTTGGACCGGTCTCTGGGGCCAACGTCCTGACTTTC
TRBJ2-2 | TRBD1 | many | TRBV6-6 | CASSSRPGQENTGELFF | TGTGCCAGCAGTTCACGGCCGGGACAGGAAAACACCGGGGAGCTGTTTTTT
TRBJ2-2 | NA | few | TRBV7-9 | CASRWGNTGELFF | TGTGCCAGCAGGTGGGGAAACACCGGGGAGCTGTTTTTT
TRBJ2-7 | NA | NA | TRBV12-3/TRBV12-4 | CASIGAGTYEQYF | TGTGCCAGCATAGGAGCGGGCACCTACGAGCAGTACTTC
TRBJ1-6 | NA | NA | TRBV4-2 | CASSQESGYRFDNSPLHF | TGTGCCAGCAGCCAAGAATCCGGGTACAGGTTCGATAATTCACCCCTCCACTTT
TRBJ1-4 | NA | few | TRBV5-1 | CASSHDRTRNEKLFF | TGCGCCAGCAGCCACGACAGGACACGTAATGAAAAACTGTTTTTT
TRBJ1-5 | NA | few | TRBV7-2 | CASSLRLGDQPQHF | TGTGCCAGCAGCTTAAGGTTAGGCGATCAGCCCCAGCATTTT
TRBJ1-5 | NA | NA | TRBV28 | CASSWASGNQPQHF | TGTGCCAGCAGTTGGGCGTCTGGCAATCAGCCCCAGCATTTT
TRBJ2-1 | NA | NA | TRBV28 | CASSTPTRLTYNEQFF | TGTGCCAGCAGTACTCCGACTCGACTAACCTACAATGAGCAGTTCTTC
TRBJ2-5 | NA | NA | TRBV5-5 | CASSLFQSQETQYF | TGTGCCAGCAGCTTGTTTCAGTCCCAAGAGACCCAGTACTTC
TRBJ1-1 | TRBD1 | few | TRBV5-1 | CASSLLYRGATEAFF | TGCGCCAGCAGCTTGTTGTACAGGGGAGCTACTGAAGCTTTCTTT
TRBJ1-1 | TRBD1 | NA | TRBV20-1 | CSARTGAFF | TGCAGTGCACGGACAGGGGCTTTCTTT
TRBJ1-6 | NA | NA | TRBV7-2 | CASSLSGVRYNSPLHF | TGTGCCAGCAGCTTATCAGGGGTCCGCTATAATTCACCCCTCCACTTT
TRBJ2-6 | NA | NA | TRBV2 | CASSGLQGTGANVLTF | TGTGCCAGCAGTGGGCTACAGGGAACTGGGGCCAACGTCCTGACTTTC
TRBJ1-4 | TRBD1 | few | TRBV6-5 | CASSLDRIDEKLFF | TGTGCCAGCAGCTTGGACAGGATCGATGAAAAACTGTTTTTT
TRBJ2-3 | TRBD2 | few | TRBV6-6 | CASTTGGSTDTQYF | TGTGCCAGCACCACCGGGGGGTCCACAGATACGCAGTATTTT
TRBJ1-2 | TRBD1 | many | TRBV9 | CASSDGTGGLYGYTF | TGTGCCAGCAGTGACGGGACAGGGGGGTTATATGGCTACACCTTC
TRBJ2-1 | NA | many | TRBV9 | CASSARGYNEQFF | TGTGCCAGCAGCGCGCGTGGGTACAATGAGCAGTTCTTC
TRBJ2-2 | NA | few | TRBV2 | CASSEAGVVTGELFF | TGTGCCAGCAGTGAAGCGGGGGTGGTCACCGGGGAGCTGTTTTTT
TRBJ1-6 | NA | NA | TRBV10-3 | CAIGQGTYNSPLHF | TGTGCCATCGGTCAGGGTACCTATAATTCACCCCTCCACTTT
TRBJ2-1 | TRBD2 | few | TRBV20-1 | CSASRTSGGYEQFF | TGCAGTGCTAGTAGGACTAGCGGGGGGTATGAGCAGTTCTTC
TRBJ2-7 | NA | many | TRBV20-1 | CSARDLAPEQYF | TGCAGTGCTAGAGATCTGGCACCTGAGCAGTACTTC
TRBJ2-5 | TRBD2 | few | TRBV29-1 | CSVGTSGGETQYF | TGCAGCGTTGGGACTAGCGGGGGAGAGACCCAGTACTTC
TRBJ1-1 | TRBD1 | NA | TRBV7-2 | CASSKNRGETEAFF | TGTGCCAGCAGCAAGAACAGGGGGGAAACTGAAGCTTTCTTT
TRBJ1-1 | NA | many | TRBV12-3/TRBV12-4 | CASSLEHQNTEAFF | TGTGCCAGCAGTTTAGAACATCAGAACACTGAAGCTTTCTTT
TRBJ1-3 | NA | few | TRBV4-1 | CAETGNTIYF | TGCGCAGAAACTGGAAACACCATATATTTT
TRBJ2-4 | TRBD2 | NA | TRBV7-3 | CASSLIRGGNIQYF | TGTGCCAGCAGCTTAATCCGGGGAGGGAACATTCAGTACTTC
TRBJ2-2 | NA | NA | TRBV5-1 | CASSLGGRLGGELFF | TGCGCCAGCAGCTTGGGAGGCCGCCTAGGCGGGGAGCTGTTTTTT
TRBJ2-3 | NA | many | TRBV7-9 | CASSARPLDTQYF | TGTGCCAGCAGCGCGCGGCCATTAGATACGCAGTATTTT